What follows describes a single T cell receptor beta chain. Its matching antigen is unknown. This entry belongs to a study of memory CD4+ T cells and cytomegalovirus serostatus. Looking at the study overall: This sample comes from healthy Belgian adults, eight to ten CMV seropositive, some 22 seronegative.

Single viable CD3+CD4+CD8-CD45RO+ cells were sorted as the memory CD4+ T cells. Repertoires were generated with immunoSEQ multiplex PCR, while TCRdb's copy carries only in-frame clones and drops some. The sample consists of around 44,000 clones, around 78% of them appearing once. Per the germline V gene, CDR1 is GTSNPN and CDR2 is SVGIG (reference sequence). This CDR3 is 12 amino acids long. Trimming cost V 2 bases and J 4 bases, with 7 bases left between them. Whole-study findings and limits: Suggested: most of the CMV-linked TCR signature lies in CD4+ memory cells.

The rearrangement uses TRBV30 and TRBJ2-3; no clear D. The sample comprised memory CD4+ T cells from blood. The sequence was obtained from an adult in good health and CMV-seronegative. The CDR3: CAWSIVADTQYF. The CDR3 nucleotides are TGTGCCTGGAGTATAGTAGCAGATACGCAGTATTTT.